This T cell receptor beta chain derives from a study of blood T cell repertoires in COVID-19. Study-level information: Samples came from the United States, Italy and Spain, spanning acute and convalescent COVID-19. Sources were T cells, B-cell-depleted T cells, or PBMCs; the material itself was cDNA or gDNA.

This clone was detected only a few times. Under the authors' procedure: Amplification with reference gene primers provided the estimates of nucleated cell counts. Clones were read by immunoSEQ multiplex PCR, and TCRdb kept only the in-frame ones, dropping some. The DNA was the basis for D and trimming; V, J and clone size are from that table. In the table there are roughly 250,000 clones, approximately 90% of which are singletons. Sequenced material: peripheral blood. This sequence originates from a man in his thirties or forties with acute or convalescent COVID-19.

The CDR3 reads CASSLGGTGGNTGELFF. The CDR3 DNA reads TGTGCCAGCAGCTTAGGGGGAACGGGGGGTAACACCGGGGAGCTGTTTTTT. This chain connects TRBV7-2 to TRBJ2-2, with 7 bases matching TRBD2. This CDR3 region has 17 residues. The V and J ends lost 1 base and 2 bases, in that order; junction bases with no gene match: 7. Looked up from germline, CDR1 is SGHTA and CDR2 is FQGNSA. The variable domain in full, completed from reference TRBV7-2 and TRBJ2-2, reads GAGVSQSPSNKVTEKGKDVELRCDPISGHTALYWYRQSLGQGLEFLIYFQGNSAPDKSGLPSDRFSAERTGGSVSTLTIQRTQQEDSAVYLCASSLGGTGGNTGELFFGEGSRLTVL.